This T cell receptor beta chain was found in a study of post-analysis software for immune sequencing data. Unique molecular identifiers tagged the TCR beta cDNA libraries. From the PCR reads, TCRdb called clonotypes with MiXCR, one entry per CDR3 protein. The sample records over 700,000 distinct CDR3 sequences, 30% being singletons. Notes on the study in general: Elevated frequency relative to controls characterized about 5 TRBV segments in patients, TRBV5-6, TRBV5-1 and TRBV20-1 among them.

Details on this clonotype: Its antigen is not identified.

J gave up 2 bases and V 10 bases, and 8 bases lay outside the gene matches. The CDR3 is 13 amino acids. The V call is TRBV12-3 or TRBV12-4, the J call TRBJ2-7, with TRBD2 matching 7 bases. The sample taken for sequencing was blood. The receptor comes from a girl between 5 and 17 years old with multiple sclerosis. CDR3 sequence reads: CATSTGTTYEQYF. CDR3 coding DNA: TGTGCCACTTCCACCGGGACTACCTACGAGCAGTACTTC.